Below are 23 T cell receptor beta chains sequenced from a single sample in a study of shared clonotypes between healthy human individuals. The protocol was immunoSEQ multiplex PCR, while the TCRdb copy is restricted to in-frame clones and leaves out a portion. The sample yields about 2 million clones, less than 95% seen once. Cells designated naive CD8 were CD45RO-negative and were positively selected for CCR7, with terminally differentiated effector memory CD45RA+ cells excluded. Specimen: naive CD8+ T cells sorted from blood. These receptors originate from a man aged 18 to 30 in good health.

The J gene is TRBJ2-5, the V gene TRBV28, with 7 bases lining up with TRBD1. V trimming: 5 bases; J trimming: 3 bases; junction bases outside the gene matches: 0. Per germline, CDR1 MDHEN and CDR2 SYDVKM. The CDR3 totals 12 residues. CDR3 sequence (DNA): TGTGCCAGCAGTGGGACAGAAGAGACCCAGTACTTC. Its translation is CASSGTEETQYF.

The genes are TRBV4-1 and TRBJ2-1, with 7 bases aligning to TRBD1. There are 15 residues in the CDR3. The V segment lost 4 bases and the J segment 4 bases; nucleotides outside the gene matches: 7. CDR1 and CDR2 (germline): MGHRA, YSYEKL. CDR3 in DNA: TGCGCCAGCAGCCCGAGACAGGGCCTATACAATGAGCAGTTCTTC. This translates into CASSPRQGLYNEQFF.

The rearrangement links TRBV27 to TRBJ2-7; 11 nucleotides align to TRBD2. The CDR3 has 15 amino acids. V was pared by 5 bases and J by 2 bases, with 5 bases of the junction left unmatched. CDR1 and CDR2 from the germline V gene are MNHEY and SMNVEV (reference sequence). This CDR3 is CASSPELAGAYEQYF. The CDR3 DNA reads as TGTGCCAGCAGTCCGGAACTAGCGGGAGCCTACGAGCAGTACTTC.

DNA for the CDR3: TGTGCCAGCAGCTCCGGACAGGGGGATGGCTACACCTTC. This encodes CASSSGQGDGYTF. The chain employs TRBV7-3 and TRBJ1-2; 10 nucleotides line up with TRBD1. Losses at the gene ends were 4 bases for V and 6 bases for J; bases not matched to a gene: 2. Per germline, CDR1 SGHTA and CDR2 FQGTGA. The CDR3 totals 13 residues.

The V call is TRBV2, the J call TRBJ1-6, with 9 nucleotides matching TRBD1. J gave up 8 bases and V 7 bases, and 9 bases lay outside the gene matches. The CDR3 extends over 15 amino acids. In germline, CDR1 is SNHLY, CDR2 FYNNEI. The CDR3 DNA follows: TGTGCCAGCAAACTAGTCGGGACAGGGTATTCACCCCTCCACTTT. Its translation is CASKLVGTGYSPLHF.

The chain links TRBV4-3 to TRBJ1-5; no firm D call. The CDR3 length is 16 residues. The germline gives CDR1 LGHNA, CDR2 YSLEER. V lost 1 base to trimming and J lost 9 bases, with 19 bases between them. CDR3 nucleotides: TGCGCCAGCAGCCAAGTGATAGGGAGCGCTGAATGGCCCCAGCATTTT. This sequence encodes CASSQVIGSAEWPQHF.

Written as DNA, the CDR3 is TGTGCCAGCAGCTTAAGGCGGGACAGGGGTACCGGGGAGCTGTTTTTT. Amino acid sequence: CASSLRRDRGTGELFF. The rearrangement joins TRBV7-9 to TRBJ2-2; 10 bases align to TRBD1. J gave up 5 bases and V 2 bases, and 5 bases lay outside the gene matches. Germline CDR1 and CDR2: SEHNR and FQNEAQ (reference sequence). The CDR3 runs 16 residues.

As regards this clone: Other DNA sequences in the same sample also yield this CDR3. The chain carries TRBV27 and TRBJ2-1, with 8 bases that match TRBD1. The germline gives CDR1 MNHEY, CDR2 SMNVEV (reference sequence). Trimming at V came to 6 bases and at J to 2 bases, leaving 3 bases not matched to a gene. The CDR3 extends over 14 amino acids. The CDR3 region is CASSDRGPYNEQFF. CDR3 in DNA: TGTGCCAGCAGCGACAGGGGACCCTACAATGAGCAGTTCTTC.

As concerns this clone: Other DNA sequences of this sample code for an identical CDR3. The chain joins TRBV7-9 to TRBJ2-5, with 9 bases matching TRBD1. The CDR3 runs 13 residues. The germline V gene encodes CDR1 SEHNR and CDR2 FQNEAQ (reference sequence). V gave up 8 bases and J gave up 2 bases; unmatched junction bases: 3. The CDR3 DNA reads as TGTGCCAGCGGAGGACAGGGGCAAGAGACCCAGTACTTC. Residues: CASGGQGQETQYF.

CDR3 nucleotides: TGTGCCAGCAGCTTAATGCCCCTGGGGCCAGAAGCTTTCTTT. Its translation: CASSLMPLGPEAFF. The genes are TRBV28 and TRBJ1-1, with D possibly TRBD1 on 5 matching bases. Looked up from germline, CDR1 is MDHEN and CDR2 is SYDVKM. Trimming cost V 6 bases and J 8 bases, with 19 bases left between them. This CDR3 is built from 14 residues.

The V gene is TRBV28, the J gene TRBJ2-4; 7 bases line up with TRBD1. Trimming at V came to 5 bases and at J to 8 bases, leaving 6 bases not matched to a gene. Germline loops: CDR1 MDHEN, CDR2 SYDVKM. CDR3 length equals 13 residues. The CDR3 spells CASSPGTVDIQYF. The CDR3 DNA is TGTGCCAGCAGTCCCGGGACAGTCGACATTCAGTACTTC.

The chain carries TRBV28 and TRBJ2-7; perhaps TRBD1 as D (6 bases). Germline lookup yields CDR1 MDHEN and CDR2 SYDVKM. The CDR3 runs to 12 residues. Trimming took off 7 bases at V and 4 bases at J, with 11 bases between the two ends. The CDR3 protein is CASTSRGYEQYF. The CDR3, as DNA: TGTGCCAGCACCTCTAGGGGGTACGAGCAGTACTTC. The entire variable domain, with the rest obtained from reference TRBV28 and TRBJ2-7, is as follows: DVKVTQSSRYLVKRTGEKVFLECVQDMDHENMFWYRQDPGLGLRLIYFSYDVKMKEKGDIPEGYSVSREKKERFSLILESASTNQTSMYLCASTSRGYEQYFGPGTRLTVT.

This clone is a singleton in its sample. In DNA form, the CDR3 reads TGTGCCAGCAGTGAAGGTAGCGGGAGAGAGGCCCAGTATTTT. This codes for CASSEGSGREAQYF. V usage is TRBV2 and J usage is TRBJ2-3; 9 bases agree with TRBD2. From germline, CDR1 is SNHLY and CDR2 FYNNEI. The CDR3 has 14 residues. J was trimmed by 12 bases and V by 1 base; bases with no gene match: 8.

CDR3: CASSLTPGSYEQYF. The CDR3 DNA sequence: TGTGCCAGCAGTCTGACCCCAGGCTCCTACGAGCAGTACTTC. The chain uses TRBV27 and TRBJ2-7; D is ambiguous. The V end was cut by 5 bases, the J end by 0 bases, with 11 bases between. The CDR3 extends over 14 amino acids. Germline-derived CDR1 and CDR2 are MNHEY and SMNVEV (reference sequence).

This chain joins TRBV4-3 and TRBJ2-5, with TRBD2 matching 11 bases. With V trimmed by 1 base and J by 4 bases, 5 bases remained unmatched. The CDR3 covers 16 residues. Germline CDR1 and CDR2: LGHNA and YSLEER. The CDR3 DNA is TGCGCCAGCAGCCAAGTAGCGGGAGGGCCTGGAGAGACCCAGTACTTC. Translated: CASSQVAGGPGETQYF.

As concerns this clone: A read error may be the cause here, since a much bigger clone is one base away. Other nucleotide sequences from this sample produce the same CDR3. The rearrangement joins TRBV30 to TRBJ2-5; the D is unclear. Germline-derived CDR1 and CDR2 are GTSNPN and SVGIG (reference sequence). CDR3 length: 11 amino acids. Trimming shortened V by 0 bases and J by 7 bases, and 6 bases separated the two germline ends. The CDR3, as DNA: TGTGCCTGGAGTGTTTTGGGGACCCAGTACTTC. It yields the protein CAWSVLGTQYF.

The chain uses TRBV30 and TRBJ2-1; 7 nucleotides match TRBD2. The CDR3 extends over 13 amino acids. V was pared by 4 bases and J by 10 bases, with 10 bases of the junction left unmatched. Looked up from germline, CDR1 is GTSNPN and CDR2 is SVGIG (reference sequence). CDR3 sequence reads: CAWTASGRGEQFF. DNA of the CDR3: TGTGCCTGGACGGCTAGCGGACGGGGGGAGCAGTTCTTC. The complete variable domain, with remaining parts taken from reference TRBV30 and TRBJ2-1, reads SQTIHQWPATLVQPVGSPLSLECTVEGTSNPNLYWYRQAAGRGLQLLFYSVGIGQISSEVPQNLSASRPQDRQFILSSKKLLLSDSGFYLCAWTASGRGEQFFGPGTRLTVL.

The rearrangement joins TRBV5-6 to TRBJ2-7; 7 nucleotides align to TRBD1. In germline, CDR1 is SGHDT, CDR2 YYEEEE. J lost 5 bases, V lost 0 bases, and 2 bases had no gene match. This CDR3 is 13 amino acids long. The CDR3 nucleotides read TGTGCCAGCAGCTTGGAACAGGGGCACGAGCAGTACTTC. Translated, it gives CASSLEQGHEQYF.

The V gene is TRBV6-5, the J gene TRBJ1-1, with D unresolved. Trimming left V 7 bases short and J 1 base short, with 10 bases between. Germline values: CDR1 MNHEY, CDR2 SVGAGI. The CDR3 loop spans 13 amino acids. Here the CDR3 reads CASTPSQNTEAFF. For the CDR3, the DNA is TGTGCCAGCACCCCCTCCCAGAACACTGAAGCTTTCTTT.

The J gene is TRBJ2-3, the V gene TRBV7-2; tentatively, D is TRBD1 (6 bases). Germline loops: CDR1 SGHTA, CDR2 FQGNSA. This CDR3 has 18 amino acids. V dropped 7 bases and J dropped 0 bases, with 23 bases sitting between them. In DNA form, the CDR3 reads TGTGCCAGCACCAGCTGGGGGACATTCGGTTATAGCACAGATACGCAGTATTTT. The encoded protein is CASTSWGTFGYSTDTQYF.

This clone was counted once. V usage is TRBV11-2 and J usage is TRBJ2-1, with 8 bases identical to TRBD2. Germline trimming cut 0 bases from V and 4 bases from J; bases unmatched to any gene: 5. Germline V lookup: CDR1 SGHAT, CDR2 FQNNGV. The CDR3 is 16 residues long. DNA of the CDR3: TGTGCCAGCAGCTTAGATATCAGCGGGGGATACAATGAGCAGTTCTTC. Encoded protein: CASSLDISGGYNEQFF.

The V and J genes are TRBV5-1 and TRBJ2-1; D unresolved. There are 16 residues in the CDR3. The V end lost 3 bases, the J end lost 8 bases, and 21 bases lay between the germline ends. Germline V gene lookup returns CDR1 SGHRS and CDR2 YFSETQ. CDR3 nucleotides: TGCGCCAGCAGCTCCGGCTATTATCAGATCCAAGATGAGCAGTTCTTC. Translating it yields CASSSGYYQIQDEQFF.

In this sample, this clone turned up once. At the DNA level, this CDR3 is encoded by other sequences in the same sample as well. The rearrangement links TRBV11-2 to TRBJ2-2; no clear D. Between the trimmed V and J ends, which lost 1 base and 2 bases, there was a span of 5 bases. The CDR3 length is 14 residues. Germline CDR1 and CDR2: SGHAT and FQNNGV. The CDR3 reads CASSLGLNTGELFF. The CDR3 coding sequence is TGTGCCAGCAGCTTAGGGTTAAACACCGGGGAGCTGTTTTTT.